This T cell receptor beta chain was identified during a study of blood T cell repertoires in COVID-19. Study as a whole: There were acute and convalescent COVID-19 samples, and they came from the United States, Italy and Spain. PBMCs, B-cell-depleted T cells, or T cells were the source of the cDNA or gDNA that made up the material.

The method was immunoSEQ multiplex PCR; TCRdb's version includes in-frame clones alone and lacks a portion of them. The table has 130,000 to 150,000 clones, 81% seen once; the top ten hold about 7.5%. Germline-derived CDR1 and CDR2 are LNHDA and SQIVND (reference sequence). The CDR3 totals 15 residues. The ends lost 5 bases at V and 4 bases at J; junction bases unmatched: 9. The sequencing sample was made of peripheral blood. This TCR was recovered from a human donor in a cohort sampled during active COVID-19. The chain has TRBV19 and TRBJ2-7; 9 nucleotides align to TRBD2. The CDR3 loop reads CASSHGSGGLYEQYF. DNA of the CDR3: TGTGCCAGTAGTCACGGTAGCGGGGGCCTGTACGAGCAGTACTTC.